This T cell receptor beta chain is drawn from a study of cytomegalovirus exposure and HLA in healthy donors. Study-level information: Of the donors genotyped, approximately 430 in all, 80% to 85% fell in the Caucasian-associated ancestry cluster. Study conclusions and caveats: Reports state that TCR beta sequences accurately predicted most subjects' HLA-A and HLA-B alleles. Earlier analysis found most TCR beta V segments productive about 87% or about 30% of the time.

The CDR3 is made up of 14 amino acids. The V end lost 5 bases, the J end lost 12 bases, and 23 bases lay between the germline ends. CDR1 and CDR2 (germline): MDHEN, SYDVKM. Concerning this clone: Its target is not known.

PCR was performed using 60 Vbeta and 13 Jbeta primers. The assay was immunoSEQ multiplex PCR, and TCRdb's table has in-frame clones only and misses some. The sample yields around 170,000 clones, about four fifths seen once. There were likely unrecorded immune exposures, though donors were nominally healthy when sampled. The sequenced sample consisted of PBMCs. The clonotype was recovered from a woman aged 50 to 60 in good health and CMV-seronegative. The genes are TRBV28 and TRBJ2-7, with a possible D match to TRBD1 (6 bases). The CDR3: CASSLRTEFPDRYF. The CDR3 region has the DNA TGTGCCAGCAGTCTCCGGACAGAATTCCCTGATCGGTACTTC. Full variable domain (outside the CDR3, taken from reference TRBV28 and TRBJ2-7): DVKVTQSSRYLVKRTGEKVFLECVQDMDHENMFWYRQDPGLGLRLIYFSYDVKMKEKGDIPEGYSVSREKKERFSLILESASTNQTSMYLCASSLRTEFPDRYFGPGTRLTVT.